This T cell receptor (beta chain) was recorded in a study of blood T cell repertoires in COVID-19. TCRdb's table, derived via immunoSEQ multiplex PCR, lists solely in-frame clones and lacks some. The sample lists about 55,000 clones; approximately 89% were seen once. This clone was found many times. The CDR3 spans 12 residues. V shed 3 bases and J shed 3 bases, with 9 bases lying between them. Germline V gene data show CDR1 as SQVTM and CDR2 as ANQGSEA. The clonotype comes from a human donor in a cohort sampled during active COVID-19. The rearrangement links TRBV29-1 to TRBJ2-7; D not certain. The sample taken for sequencing was peripheral blood. CDR3 sequence reads: CSVELDGYEQYF. As DNA, the CDR3 is TGCAGCGTTGAGCTAGACGGCTACGAGCAGTACTTC.